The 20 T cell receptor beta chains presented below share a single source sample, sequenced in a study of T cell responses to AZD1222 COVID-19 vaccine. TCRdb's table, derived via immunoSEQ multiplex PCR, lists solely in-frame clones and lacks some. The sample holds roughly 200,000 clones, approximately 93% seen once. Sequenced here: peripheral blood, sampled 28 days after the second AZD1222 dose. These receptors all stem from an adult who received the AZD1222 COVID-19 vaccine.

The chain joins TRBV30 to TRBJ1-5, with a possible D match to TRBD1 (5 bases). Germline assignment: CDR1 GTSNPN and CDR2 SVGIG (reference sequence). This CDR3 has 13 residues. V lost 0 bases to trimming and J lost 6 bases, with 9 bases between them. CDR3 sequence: CAWSVQVGQPQHF. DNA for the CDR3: TGTGCCTGGAGTGTACAGGTCGGTCAGCCCCAGCATTTT.

The CDR3 spells CASSLRRNQPQHF. The CDR3 nucleotides are TGTGCCAGCAGCTTAAGGCGCAATCAGCCCCAGCATTTT. The genes are TRBV7-2 and TRBJ1-5; D ambiguous. The V end lost 2 bases, the J end lost 2 bases, and 4 bases lay between the germline ends. There are 13 residues in the CDR3. From germline, CDR1 is SGHTA and CDR2 FQGNSA.

CDR3 coding DNA: TGTGCCAGCAGTTACAGCGGGGAGGCGGGCGAGCAGTACTTC. Encoded protein: CASSYSGEAGEQYF. This chain joins TRBV6-5 and TRBJ2-7, with 7 positions matching TRBD2. Germline trimming cut 2 bases from V and 6 bases from J; bases unmatched to any gene: 7. The CDR3 loop spans 14 amino acids. CDR1 MNHEY and CDR2 SVGAGI come from the germline V gene.

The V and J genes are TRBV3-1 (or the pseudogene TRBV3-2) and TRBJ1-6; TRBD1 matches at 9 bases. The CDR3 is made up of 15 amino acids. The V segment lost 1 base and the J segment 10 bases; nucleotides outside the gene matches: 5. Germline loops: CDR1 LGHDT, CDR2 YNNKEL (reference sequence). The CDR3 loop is CASSQVGQGSSPLHF. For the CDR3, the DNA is TGTGCCAGCAGCCAAGTGGGACAGGGTTCCTCACCCCTCCACTTT.

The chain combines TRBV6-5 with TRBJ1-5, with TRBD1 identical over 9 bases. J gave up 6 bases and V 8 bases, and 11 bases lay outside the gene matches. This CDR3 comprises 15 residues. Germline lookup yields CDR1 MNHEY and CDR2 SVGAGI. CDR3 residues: CASWGGTGLGQPQHF. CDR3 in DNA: TGTGCCAGCTGGGGAGGGACAGGGTTGGGTCAGCCCCAGCATTTT.

The CDR3 DNA sequence: TGTGCCAGTGGGAATTCGAGGGGGGCTGAAGCTTTCTTT. Amino acids: CASGNSRGAEAFF. The chain carries TRBV6-5 and TRBJ1-1; D might be TRBD1 (6 bases). Germline V lookup: CDR1 MNHEY, CDR2 SVGAGI. V gave up 9 bases and J gave up 6 bases, with 17 bases separating them. CDR3 length equals 13 residues.

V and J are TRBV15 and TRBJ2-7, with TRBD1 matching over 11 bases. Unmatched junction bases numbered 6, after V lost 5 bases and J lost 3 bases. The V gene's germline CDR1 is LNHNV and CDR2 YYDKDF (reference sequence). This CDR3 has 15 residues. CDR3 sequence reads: CATSRRTGGGYEQYF. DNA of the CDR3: TGTGCCACCAGCCGCAGGACAGGGGGCGGCTACGAGCAGTACTTC.

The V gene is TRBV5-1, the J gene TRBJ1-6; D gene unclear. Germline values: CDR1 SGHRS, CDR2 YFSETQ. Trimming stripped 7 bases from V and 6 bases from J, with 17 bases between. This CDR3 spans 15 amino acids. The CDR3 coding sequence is TGCGCCAGCCGAGCGAATGAGGGTATTAATTCACCCCTCCACTTT. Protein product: CASRANEGINSPLHF.

The CDR3 nucleotides are TGTGCCAGCAGCCCAACGCGGACATTAAATTCACCCCTCCACTTT. Amino acids: CASSPTRTLNSPLHF. The chain uses TRBV27 and TRBJ1-6; D may be TRBD1 (5 bases). V was cut by 6 bases and J by 7 bases, with 16 bases left in between. The CDR3 extends over 15 amino acids. Germline V gene lookup returns CDR1 MNHEY and CDR2 SMNVEV (reference sequence).

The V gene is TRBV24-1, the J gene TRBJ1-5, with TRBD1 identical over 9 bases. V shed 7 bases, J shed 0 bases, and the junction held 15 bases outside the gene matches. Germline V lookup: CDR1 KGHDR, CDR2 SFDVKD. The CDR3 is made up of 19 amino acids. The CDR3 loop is CATSVPGTGKGSSNQPQHF. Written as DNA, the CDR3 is TGTGCCACCAGCGTTCCCGGGACAGGGAAAGGTTCTAGCAATCAGCCCCAGCATTTT.

The CDR3 DNA sequence: TGTGCCAGCAGACCGGACAGAGATAATTCACCCCTCCACTTT. Residues: CASRPDRDNSPLHF. The chain is built from TRBV28 and TRBJ1-6; D possibly corresponds to TRBD1 (6 bases). This CDR3 is 14 amino acids long. V lost 6 bases, J lost 5 bases, and 11 bases lay in between. Germline V lookup: CDR1 MDHEN, CDR2 SYDVKM.

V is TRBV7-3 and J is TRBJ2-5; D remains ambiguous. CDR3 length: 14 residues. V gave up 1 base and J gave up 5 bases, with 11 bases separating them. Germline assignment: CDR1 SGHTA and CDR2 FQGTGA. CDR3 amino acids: CASSLRGRAETQYF. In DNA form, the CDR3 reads TGTGCCAGCAGCTTAAGAGGTAGAGCGGAGACCCAGTACTTC.

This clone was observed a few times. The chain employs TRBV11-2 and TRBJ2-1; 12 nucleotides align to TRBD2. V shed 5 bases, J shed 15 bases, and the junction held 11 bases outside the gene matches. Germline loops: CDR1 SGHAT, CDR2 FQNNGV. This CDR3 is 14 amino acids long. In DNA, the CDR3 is TGTGCCAGCAGCCGGATGACTAGCGGGAGTTTGCGGTTCTTC. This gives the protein CASSRMTSGSLRFF.

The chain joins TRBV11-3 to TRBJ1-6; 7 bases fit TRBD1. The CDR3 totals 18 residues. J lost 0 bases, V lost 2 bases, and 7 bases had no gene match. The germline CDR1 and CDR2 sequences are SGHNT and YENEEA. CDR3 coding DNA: TGTGCCAGCAGCTTAAGCGGGGGACAGAGCTCCTATAATTCACCCCTCCACTTT. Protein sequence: CASSLSGGQSSYNSPLHF.

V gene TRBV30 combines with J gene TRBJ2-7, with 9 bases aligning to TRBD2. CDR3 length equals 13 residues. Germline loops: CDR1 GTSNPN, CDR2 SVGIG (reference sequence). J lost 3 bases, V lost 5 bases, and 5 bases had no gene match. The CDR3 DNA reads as TGTGCCTGGGAACTAGCGGGTTTCTACGAGCAGTACTTC. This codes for CAWELAGFYEQYF. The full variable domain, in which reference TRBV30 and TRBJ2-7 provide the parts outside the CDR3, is SQTIHQWPATLVQPVGSPLSLECTVEGTSNPNLYWYRQAAGRGLQLLFYSVGIGQISSEVPQNLSASRPQDRQFILSSKKLLLSDSGFYLCAWELAGFYEQYFGPGTRLTVT.

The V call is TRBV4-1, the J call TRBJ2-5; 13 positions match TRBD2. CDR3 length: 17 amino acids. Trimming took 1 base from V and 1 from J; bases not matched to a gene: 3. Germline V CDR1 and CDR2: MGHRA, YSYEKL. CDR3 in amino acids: CASSQGGTSGTQETQYF. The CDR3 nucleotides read TGCGCCAGCAGCCAAGGTGGGACTAGCGGGACCCAAGAGACCCAGTACTTC.

The CDR3 DNA follows: TGTGCCAGTAGTGTCCCCGGGGTCCCTGAGGTGTACTTC. It is translated as CASSVPGVPEVYF. The chain is built from TRBV19 and TRBJ2-7; D may be TRBD2 (5 bases). Germline CDR1 reads LNHDA; CDR2 reads SQIVND (reference sequence). Between the trimmed V and J ends, which lost 5 bases and 12 bases, there was a span of 20 bases. This CDR3 has 13 amino acids. Full variable domain (remainder filled in from reference TRBV19 and TRBJ2-7): DGGITQSPKYLFRKEGQNVTLSCEQNLNHDAMYWYRQDPGQGLRLIYYSQIVNDFQKGDIAEGYSVSREKKESFPLTVTSAQKNPTAFYLCASSVPGVPEVYFGPGTRLTVT.

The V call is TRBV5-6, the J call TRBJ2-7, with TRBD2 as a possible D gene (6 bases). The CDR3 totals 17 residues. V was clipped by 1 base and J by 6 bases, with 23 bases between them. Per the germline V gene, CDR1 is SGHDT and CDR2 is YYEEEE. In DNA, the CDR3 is TGTGCCAGCAGCTTGATGATTACGGCGGGATGGTCTGGCGAGCAGTACTTC. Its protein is CASSLMITAGWSGEQYF.

The CDR3 here is CASSDTGGYQPQHF. The DNA for the CDR3 is TGTGCCAGCAGTGACACAGGGGGCTATCAGCCCCAGCATTTT. The chain joins TRBV2 to TRBJ1-5; 9 bases are a match to TRBD1. Germline V CDR1 and CDR2: SNHLY, FYNNEI. With 3 bases clipped from V and 5 bases from J, the junction kept 2 bases outside the gene matches. The CDR3 has 14 amino acids.

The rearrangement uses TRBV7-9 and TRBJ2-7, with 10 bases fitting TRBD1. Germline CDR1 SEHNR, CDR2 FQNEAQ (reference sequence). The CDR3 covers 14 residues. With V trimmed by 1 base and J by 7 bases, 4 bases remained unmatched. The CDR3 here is CASSLGDRGEEQYF. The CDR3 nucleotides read TGTGCCAGCAGCTTAGGGGACAGGGGCGAAGAGCAGTACTTC.